The rows below give T cell receptor beta chains drawn from one sample of a study of cytomegalovirus exposure and HLA in healthy donors. The repertoire was sequenced with immunoSEQ multiplex PCR; TCRdb's copy has only in-frame clones and lacks some. This sample carries about 110,000 clones, around 73% of them seen once, and the ten largest clones take around 8%. Sequenced sample: PBMCs. The receptor set was obtained from a man in his forties in good health and CMV-seronegative. CDR3s include the opening cysteine and the closing phenylalanine or tryptophan. The D gene is left open where the match is weak. Expanded clones get a size class; other rows say once, few or many, or leave the size out.

NA	NA	TRBV30	TRBJ2-7	TGTGCCTGGAGTGTACAGTCAGGCTACGAGCAGTACTTC	CAWSVQSGYEQYF
once	NA	TRBV18	TRBJ2-3	TGTGCCAGCTCAAAAGGACTCCGCACAGATACGCAGTATTTT	CASSKGLRTDTQYF
NA	TRBD1	TRBV7-6	TRBJ1-2	TGTGCCAGCAGCACCGGGACAGGGGCGGGCTACACCTTC	CASSTGTGAGYTF
NA	TRBD1	TRBV5-1	TRBJ1-4	TGCGCCAGCAGCATTACGGGGCAGGGGGGTGAAAAACTGTTTTTT	CASSITGQGGEKLFF
few	NA	TRBV18	TRBJ2-7	TGTGCCAGCTCACCGAGGGGGAGGGGACGCGAGCAGTACTTC	CASSPRGRGREQYF
NA	NA	TRBV5-1	TRBJ2-5	TGCGCCAGCAGCTTGGACCGCGTGTTGTACCAAGAGACCCAGTACTTC	CASSLDRVLYQETQYF
NA	TRBD1	TRBV19	TRBJ1-2	TGTGCCAGTAGCAACAGGGGCGGCTACACCTTC	CASSNRGGYTF
NA	TRBD1	TRBV29-1	TRBJ2-7	TGCAGCGTTCAACCGGGACAGGGCTCCTACGAGCAGTACTTC	CSVQPGQGSYEQYF
NA	TRBD1	TRBV9	TRBJ1-4	TGTGCCAGCAGCGGACAGGGGGCTGGTAATGAAAAACTGTTTTTT	CASSGQGAGNEKLFF
NA	NA	TRBV27	TRBJ1-1	TGTGCCAGCAGTTTGGGCAGACCCATGAACACTGAAGCTTTCTTT	CASSLGRPMNTEAFF
NA	NA	TRBV5-1	TRBJ2-1	TGCGCCAGCAGCTGGCTGGGGGGTAAGCACGGTAATGAGCAGTTCTTC	CASSWLGGKHGNEQFF
NA	TRBD1	TRBV11-2	TRBJ1-1	TGTGCCAGCAGCTTAGACCCAGGGGGCACTGAAGCTTTCTTT	CASSLDPGGTEAFF
few	NA	TRBV6-5	TRBJ1-3	TGTGCCAGCAGTTACTCGGGAGGTTTCTCTGGAAACACCATATATTTT	CASSYSGGFSGNTIYF
once	NA	TRBV28	TRBJ1-5	TGTGCCAGCAGCGCCCAGGACAGTCCCAGGGATGAGCCCCAGCATTTT	CASSAQDSPRDEPQHF
once	NA	TRBV4-3	TRBJ2-4	TGCGCCAGCAGCCCCCAGGGGGCCAAAAACATTCAGTACTTC	CASSPQGAKNIQYF
NA	TRBD1	TRBV12-5	TRBJ2-7	TGTGCTAGTGGCCCCGGGACAGGGTCCCACGAGCAGTACTTC	CASGPGTGSHEQYF
once	NA	TRBV18	TRBJ1-6	TGTGCCAGCTCAGTTTCAGATAATTCACCCCTCCACTTT	CASSVSDNSPLHF
NA	NA	TRBV6-6	TRBJ1-6	TGTGCCAGCAGTTACTCGTTATGGGGGCATAGGTCACCCCTCCACTTT	CASSYSLWGHRSPLHF
NA	NA	TRBV4-3	TRBJ1-4	TGCGCCAGCAGCATAACCCGGGGGGCTAATGAAAAACTGTTTTTT	CASSITRGANEKLFF
NA	NA	TRBV6-6	TRBJ2-2	TGTGCCAGCCTGGTTCTCGCGGGAACCACCGGGGAGCTGTTTTTT	CASLVLAGTTGELFF
NA	NA	TRBV5-1	TRBJ1-6	TGCGCCAGCAGCTACCGATCGACACTAGATAATTCACCCCTCCACTTT	CASSYRSTLDNSPLHF
NA	NA	TRBV11-2	TRBJ2-5	TGTGCCAGCAGCTTAGAGGGCCAACCGAATCAAGAGACCCAGTACTTC	CASSLEGQPNQETQYF
NA	TRBD2	TRBV28	TRBJ2-7	TGTGCCAGCAGGCCTAGCGGGGGGAAACTCTACGAGCAGTACTTC	CASRPSGGKLYEQYF
NA	TRBD1	TRBV7-3	TRBJ1-2	TGTGCCAGCAGCGAGACAGGGTACGGCTACACCTTC	CASSETGYGYTF
NA	TRBD1	TRBV18	TRBJ1-2	TGTGCCAGCTCACAATATGAGGGACAGGGAAGTGGCTACACCTTC	CASSQYEGQGSGYTF
NA	TRBD1	TRBV19	TRBJ2-3	TGTGCCAGTAGTATAGTGGACAGGGCCCGATCCAGGACGCAGTATTTT	CASSIVDRARSRTQYF
NA	NA	TRBV5-1	TRBJ1-4	TGCGCCAGCAGCGACCCCCAGGGTAATGAAAAACTGTTTTTT	CASSDPQGNEKLFF
NA	TRBD1	TRBV7-2	TRBJ2-7	TGTGCCAGCAGCGACCGGGACAGGGGCCACGAGCAGTACTTC	CASSDRDRGHEQYF
NA	TRBD1	TRBV23-1	TRBJ1-3	TGCGCCAGCAGTCACCCCGACCAACCTTCGACAGGGAAGAGTTCTGGAAACACCATATATTTT	CASSHPDQPSTGKSSGNTIYF
NA	TRBD2	TRBV30	TRBJ2-1	TGTGCCTGGAGTGTATTGGGCGGGGCGGGGGGGAATGAGCAGTTCTTC	CAWSVLGGAGGNEQFF
NA	NA	TRBV19	TRBJ2-7	TGTGCCAGTAGTGCGTCAGCTAGAGCCGCCTACGAGCAGTACTTC	CASSASARAAYEQYF
NA	TRBD1	TRBV5-6	TRBJ1-2	TGTGCCAGCAGCCTAGGGGGCAGTGAGGATGGCTACACCTTC	CASSLGGSEDGYTF
NA	NA	TRBV27	TRBJ1-5	TGTGCCAGCAGTATGGGAGGTCTGTATGGGCCCCAGCATTTT	CASSMGGLYGPQHF
few	TRBD1	TRBV29-1	TRBJ2-7	TGCAGCGTTGGTAGGGACAGGGGCTATTACGAGCAGTACTTC	CSVGRDRGYYEQYF
NA	NA	TRBV5-1	TRBJ2-5	TGCGCCAGCAGCCCTACATTCGGGGGTTCGGAGGGAGAGACCCAGTACTTC	CASSPTFGGSEGETQYF
NA	NA	TRBV7-8	TRBJ1-1	TGTGCCAGCAGCTTGGGGACTGGGAACACTGAAGCTTTCTTT	CASSLGTGNTEAFF
NA	NA	TRBV25-1	TRBJ1-6	TGTGCCAGCAGTGAGCGTCGGTCACCCCTCCACTTT	CASSERRSPLHF
NA	TRBD2	TRBV27	TRBJ2-3	TGTGCCAGCAAGAGCCTCGGACTAGCGGGGGGAAGCACAGATACGCAGTATTTT	CASKSLGLAGGSTDTQYF
NA	TRBD2	TRBV6-5	TRBJ2-5	TGTGCCAGCAGTTACCTCGGGGGGCAAGAGACCCAGTACTTC	CASSYLGGQETQYF
NA	NA	TRBV18	TRBJ1-4	TGTGCCAGCTCACCACCAACTCAGGGTCCTGAAAAACTGTTTTTT	CASSPPTQGPEKLFF
once	NA	TRBV27	TRBJ1-2	TGTGCCAGCAGCCCGACAGTCTCGGGCGGCTACACCTTC	CASSPTVSGGYTF
NA	TRBD1	TRBV5-1	TRBJ2-6	TGCGCCAGCAGCTACGGGACAGCTATTGGGGCCAACGTCCTGACTTTC	CASSYGTAIGANVLTF
NA	NA	TRBV5-6	TRBJ1-1	TGTGCCAGCAGCTTGGTACAGGGCATGAACACTGAAGCTTTCTTT	CASSLVQGMNTEAFF
NA	NA	TRBV27	TRBJ2-1	TGTGCCAGCAGAGGCACCGGGACTTTGAATGAGCAGTTCTTC	CASRGTGTLNEQFF
few	NA	TRBV12-5	TRBJ1-2	TGTGCTAGTGGTCCCCCGCTATCTGGCTACACCTTC	CASGPPLSGYTF
NA	NA	TRBV18	TRBJ1-2	TGTGCCAGCTCACCACCTAGCATTTATGGCTACACCTTC	CASSPPSIYGYTF
NA	NA	TRBV19	TRBJ1-2	TGTGCCAGTAGTTCCGATTTTGCGGATACTAACTATGGCTACACCTTC	CASSSDFADTNYGYTF
NA	NA	TRBV7-7	TRBJ2-1	TGTGCTAGCAGCTTATTAGGGAGCAATGAGCAGTTCTTC	CASSLLGSNEQFF
NA	TRBD1	TRBV7-8	TRBJ1-4	TGTGCCAGCAGCTTAACGGTCGGGACAGGGGGTAACCTGTTTTTT	CASSLTVGTGGNLFF